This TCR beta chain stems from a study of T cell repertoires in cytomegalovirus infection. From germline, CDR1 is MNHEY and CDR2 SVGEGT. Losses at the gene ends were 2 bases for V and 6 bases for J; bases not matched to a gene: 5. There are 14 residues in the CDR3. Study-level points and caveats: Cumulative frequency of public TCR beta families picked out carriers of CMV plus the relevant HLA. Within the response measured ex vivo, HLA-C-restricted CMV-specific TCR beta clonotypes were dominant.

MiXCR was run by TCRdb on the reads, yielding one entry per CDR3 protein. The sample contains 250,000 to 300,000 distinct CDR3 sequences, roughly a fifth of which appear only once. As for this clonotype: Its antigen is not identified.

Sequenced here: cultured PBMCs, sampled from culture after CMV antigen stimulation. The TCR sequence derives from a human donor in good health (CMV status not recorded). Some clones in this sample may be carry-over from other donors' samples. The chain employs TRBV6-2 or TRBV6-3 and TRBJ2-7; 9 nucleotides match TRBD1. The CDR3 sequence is CASSYPGTGSEQYF. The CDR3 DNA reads TGTGCCAGCAGTTACCCCGGGACAGGGAGCGAGCAGTACTTC.